The T cell receptor beta chain described here comes from a study of cytotoxic CD8 clonotypes in ibrutinib-treated CLL. General study points: Treatment saw public clonotypes, which were uncommon, either contract or stay stable. Samples were collected at differing times from sustained-remission and progressing patients.

Profiled with immunoSEQ multiplex PCR; TCRdb holds only in-frame clones, not every one. The sample shows 150,000 to 200,000 clones, roughly 90% of them seen only once. From germline, CDR1 is LNHDA and CDR2 SQIVND (reference sequence). There are 14 residues in the CDR3. Comment on this clone: As yet, its antigen is unknown. Compared with germline, one end of the junction differs, possibly owing to a read error.

Sequencing was performed on PBMCs, taken at disease progression, from a patient treated with ibrutinib. This sequence joins TRBV19 and TRBJ2-7; weak D call: TRBD2 (5 bases). The receptor was derived from a human donor with chronic lymphocytic leukemia. CDR3 amino acids: CASSLDRGSYEQYF. The DNA for the CDR3 is TGTGCCAGTAGTTTAGATCGGGGTTCCTACGAGCAGTACTTC.